A single sample gave rise to the 23 T cell receptor beta chains below, sequenced in a study of blood T cell repertoires in COVID-19. TCRdb keeps only in-frame clones here, not all; method: immunoSEQ multiplex PCR. The table has roughly 100,000 clones, roughly nine tenths seen once; the top ten hold roughly 17%. Input material: peripheral blood. These TCRs come from a woman older than 75 in a cohort sampled during active COVID-19.

The genes are TRBV3-1 (or the pseudogene TRBV3-2) and TRBJ1-1; 11 nucleotides align to TRBD1. The V segment lost 0 bases and the J segment 4 bases; nucleotides outside the gene matches: 4. This CDR3 is built from 16 residues. Germline V gene sequence: CDR1 LGHDT, CDR2 YNNKEL (reference sequence). CDR3 sequence: CASSQEDRGRGTEAFF. As DNA, the CDR3 is TGTGCCAGCAGCCAAGAGGACAGGGGGCGCGGCACTGAAGCTTTCTTT.

The rearrangement uses TRBV7-9 and TRBJ2-1; 16 nucleotides line up with TRBD2. The CDR3 extends over 15 amino acids. The germline CDR1 and CDR2 sequences are SEHNR and FQNEAQ (reference sequence). The ends lost 7 bases at V and 7 bases at J; junction bases unmatched: 4. CDR3 residues: CASKPGLAGGNEQFF. CDR3 in DNA: TGTGCCAGCAAACCGGGACTAGCGGGAGGGAATGAGCAGTTCTTC.

This chain uses TRBV30 with TRBJ2-7; D unresolved. V lost 2 bases to trimming and J lost 5 bases, with 10 bases between them. The germline V gene encodes CDR1 GTSNPN and CDR2 SVGIG (reference sequence). The CDR3 is 12 amino acids. The CDR3 DNA follows: TGTGCCTGGAGTATCCACTCTCACGAGCAGTACTTC. As protein: CAWSIHSHEQYF.

This chain uses TRBV30 with TRBJ2-1, with a possible D match to TRBD2 (5 bases). The CDR3 is 16 residues long. Germline CDR1 GTSNPN, CDR2 SVGIG (reference sequence). V was pared by 5 bases and J by 1 base, with 18 bases between. The CDR3 nucleotides are TGTGCCTGGCTCGACGGGTGGGAGTTGTCCTACAATGAGCAGTTCTTC. Its protein product is CAWLDGWELSYNEQFF.

V is TRBV24-1 and J is TRBJ2-1; 9 positions match TRBD1. V lost 5 bases and J lost 8; bases outside the gene matches: 3. This CDR3 has 13 residues. From germline, CDR1 is KGHDR and CDR2 SFDVKD. The CDR3 DNA reads as TGTGCCACCAGTGTAACAGGGGGCGATGAGCAGTTCTTC. It yields the protein CATSVTGGDEQFF.

V usage is TRBV6-5 and J usage is TRBJ2-7; TRBD1 agrees at 10 bases. Germline loops: CDR1 MNHEY, CDR2 SVGAGI. This CDR3 region has 15 residues. Unmatched junction bases numbered 8, after V lost 6 bases and J lost 3 bases. The CDR3 nucleotides read TGTGCCAGCAGACCTGGACAGGGGGGTTTCTACGAGCAGTACTTC. Its protein product is CASRPGQGGFYEQYF.

A single count supports this clone. This chain uses TRBV21-1 with TRBJ2-3; whether TRBD1, the table's D call, matches the DNA was not checked. TRBV21-1 represents a pseudogene. This CDR3 has 15 amino acids. The CDR3 sequence: CASSTETGGTDTQYF. CDR3 DNA sequence: TGTGCCAGCAGCACCGAAACAGGGGGCACAGATACGCAGTATTTT.

This clone was picked up a small number of times. The V call is TRBV10-3, the J call TRBJ1-1; D not resolved. The length of the CDR3 is 14 residues. Germline-derived CDR1 and CDR2 are ENHRY and SYGVKD. Deletions cut 6 bases from V and 5 bases from J, with 16 bases between. The CDR3 loop is CAIRSDNSGTEAFF. Written as DNA, the CDR3 is TGTGCCATCAGAAGCGACAACTCGGGAACTGAAGCTTTCTTT.

The chain combines TRBV3-1 (or the pseudogene TRBV3-2) with TRBJ2-3; D is unresolved. The CDR3 consists of 13 residues. Deletions cut 2 bases from V and 3 bases from J, with 6 bases between. Germline-derived CDR1 and CDR2 are LGHDT and YNNKEL (reference sequence). In nucleotides, the CDR3 is TGTGCCAGCAGCCAAAATCCGACAGATACGCAGTATTTT. Translating it yields CASSQNPTDTQYF.

This chain's CDR3 is CASSLDPGLANTDTQYF. The CDR3 coding sequence is TGTGCCAGCAGTCTGGACCCGGGACTAGCCAACACAGATACGCAGTATTTT. The rearrangement links TRBV6-2 or TRBV6-3 to TRBJ2-3; 9 positions agree with TRBD2. This CDR3 has 17 residues. Germline-derived CDR1 and CDR2 are MNHEY and SVGEGT. Trimming at V came to 5 bases and at J to 2 bases, leaving 11 bases not matched to a gene.

V and J are TRBV19 and TRBJ2-1; TRBD1 might be the D (6 bases). In germline, CDR1 is LNHDA, CDR2 SQIVND (reference sequence). V shed 5 bases and J shed 8 bases, with 19 bases lying between them. The CDR3 has 15 amino acids. CDR3 DNA sequence: TGTGCCAGTAGTCCAAAAGGGACACCGGCGGATGAGCAGTTCTTC. This encodes CASSPKGTPADEQFF.

The chain recombines TRBV7-3 with TRBJ2-1; 10 bases are shared with TRBD2. V was pared by 5 bases and J by 4 bases, with 8 bases of the junction left unmatched. The CDR3 has 16 amino acids. Germline loops: CDR1 SGHTA, CDR2 FQGTGA. The CDR3 DNA is TGTGCCAGCAGCCCTAGGGTAGCGGGGGGATACAATGAGCAGTTCTTC. Protein sequence: CASSPRVAGGYNEQFF.

A single count supports this clone. The rearrangement links TRBV19 to TRBJ2-2, with 9 bases fitting TRBD1. Looked up from germline, CDR1 is LNHDA and CDR2 is SQIVND (reference sequence). V lost 6 bases, J lost 5 bases, and 4 bases stayed unmatched. The CDR3 runs 14 residues. Here the CDR3 DNA reads TGTGCCAGTAGCCACGGGACAGGGACCGGGGAGCTGTTTTTT. Its protein product is CASSHGTGTGELFF.

The rearrangement uses TRBV5-6 and TRBJ1-4; tentative D call: TRBD1 (5 bases). The CDR3 is 14 residues long. V dropped 4 bases and J dropped 4 bases, with 11 bases sitting between them. Germline assignment: CDR1 SGHDT and CDR2 YYEEEE. DNA for the CDR3: TGTGCCAGCAGCCGCGACAGCAGTAATGAAAAACTGTTTTTT. It codes for CASSRDSSNEKLFF.

This chain connects TRBV10-1 to TRBJ2-7; possibly TRBD2 for D (6 bases). The CDR3 is 14 residues long. Germline V lookup: CDR1 WNHNN, CDR2 SYGVQD (reference sequence). V lost 8 bases to trimming and J lost 4 bases, with 18 bases between them. The CDR3 spells CASSAGRQVYEQYF. DNA for the CDR3: TGCGCCAGCTCCGCGGGGCGACAAGTTTACGAGCAGTACTTC.

A few counts support this clone. The chain has TRBV10-3 and TRBJ1-5; 7 bases line up with TRBD1. CDR1 ENHRY and CDR2 SYGVKD come from the germline V gene. The CDR3 is 14 residues long. The junction had 0 bases not matched to a gene; V was cut back by 4 bases and J by 0 bases. The CDR3 DNA sequence: TGTGCCATCAGTGGGACAGGTAGCAATCAGCCCCAGCATTTT. Translation: CAISGTGSNQPQHF.

This clone has only one observation. The chain has TRBV11-2 and TRBJ1-6; TRBD1 matches 10 bases. The J segment lost 7 bases and the V segment lost 7 bases, leaving 7 bases of the junction unmatched. There are 15 residues in the CDR3. Germline CDR1 reads SGHAT; CDR2 reads FQNNGV. The CDR3 spells CASTLRGQGNSPLHF. The CDR3 region has the DNA TGTGCCAGCACCCTTCGGGGACAGGGGAATTCACCCCTCCACTTT.

This clone appeared once. V gene TRBV7-8 combines with J gene TRBJ2-1, with TRBD2 matching 8 bases. CDR1 is SGHVS, CDR2 FQNEAQ, per germline. The J segment lost 6 bases and the V segment lost 4 bases, leaving 14 bases of the junction unmatched. The CDR3 runs to 17 residues. This chain's CDR3 is CASSSTWTSPGGNEQFF. In nucleotides, the CDR3 is TGTGCCAGCAGCTCAACTTGGACTAGCCCGGGGGGCAATGAGCAGTTCTTC.

A single count supports this clone. The V and J genes are TRBV10-2 and TRBJ1-1; D is unclear. The CDR3 has 12 residues. The germline gives CDR1 WSHSY, CDR2 SAAADI. Trimming shortened V by 0 bases and J by 4 bases, and 3 bases separated the two germline ends. The CDR3 DNA follows: TGCGCCAGCAGTGAGTCGGCCACTGAAGCTTTCTTT. Protein product: CASSESATEAFF.

The CDR3 DNA is TGCGCCAGCAGCCAAGATCCGGACTTGTACAATGAGCAGTTCTTC. Its translation: CASSQDPDLYNEQFF. The V call is TRBV4-1, the J call TRBJ2-1, with a possible D match to TRBD2 (5 bases). This CDR3 is built from 15 residues. The germline gives CDR1 MGHRA, CDR2 YSYEKL. Between the trimmed V and J ends, which lost 0 bases and 4 bases, there was a span of 10 bases.

The V and J genes are TRBV7-2 and TRBJ2-7, with TRBD1 identical over 7 bases. This CDR3 is 12 amino acids long. The germline V gene encodes CDR1 SGHTA and CDR2 FQGNSA. V shed 7 bases, J shed 5 bases, and the junction held 5 bases outside the gene matches. This chain's CDR3 is CASTRDSHEQYF. The CDR3 nucleotides read TGTGCCAGCACCAGGGACAGCCACGAGCAGTACTTC. Complete variable domain (other parts from reference TRBV7-2 and TRBJ2-7): GAGVSQSPSNKVTEKGKDVELRCDPISGHTALYWYRQSLGQGLEFLIYFQGNSAPDKSGLPSDRFSAERTGGSVSTLTIQRTQQEDSAVYLCASTRDSHEQYFGPGTRLTVT.

The rearrangement uses TRBV3-1 (or the pseudogene TRBV3-2) and TRBJ1-4, with TRBD1 identical over 10 bases. The CDR3 has 15 residues. CDR1 and CDR2 from the germline V gene are LGHDT and YNNKEL (reference sequence). V lost 1 base and J lost 8; bases outside the gene matches: 4. The CDR3 bases are TGTGCCAGCAGCCAAGGGACAGGGGGTTGGGAAAAACTGTTTTTT. It specifies CASSQGTGGWEKLFF.

V gene TRBV11-2 combines with J gene TRBJ2-5; the match to TRBD1 covers 9 bases. This CDR3 contains 14 residues. The germline gives CDR1 SGHAT, CDR2 FQNNGV. The ends lost 5 bases at V and 4 bases at J; junction bases unmatched: 5. The CDR3 DNA reads TGTGCCAGCAGCCCGGGACAGGGCCGAGAGACCCAGTACTTC. Translated: CASSPGQGRETQYF.